This T cell receptor (beta chain) was profiled in a study of cytomegalovirus exposure and HLA in healthy donors. V lost 5 bases to trimming and J lost 4 bases, with 13 bases between them. Germline V gene lookup returns CDR1 SGHDT and CDR2 YYEEEE. This CDR3 is built from 14 residues. The method was immunoSEQ multiplex PCR; TCRdb's version includes in-frame clones alone and lacks a portion of them. The sample lists roughly 60,000 clones, roughly 94% seen once, with around 1.4% in the top ten. The sample comprised PBMCs. The chain is built from TRBV5-6 and TRBJ1-3; D may be TRBD1 (5 bases). This TCR came from a woman between 18 and 30 years old in good health and CMV-seronegative. The CDR3 DNA sequence: TGTGCCAGCAGATCAAGGGGATCCGGAAACACCATATATTTT. It specifies CASRSRGSGNTIYF.